This T cell receptor beta chain comes out of a study of shared clonotypes between healthy human individuals. Regarding the study as a whole: The study found about 5% of naive CD4 clonotypes shared across a few donors.

Profiled with immunoSEQ multiplex PCR; TCRdb holds only in-frame clones, not every one. The data show over a million clones, about 84% seen once. The V gene lost 2 bases and the J gene lost 6 bases, with 6 bases spanning the gap. This CDR3 region has 12 residues. CDR1 WNHNN and CDR2 SYGVQD come from the germline V gene (reference sequence). In regard to this clone: Its antigen remains unknown.

This clonotype was sampled from a man between 18 and 35 years old in good health. Some clones in this sample may be carry-over from other donors' samples. Material for sequencing was memory CD4+ T cells from PBMCs. Stated subset: CD45RA-negative fraction. The rearrangement links TRBV10-1 to TRBJ2-3, with unresolved D. The CDR3 DNA sequence: TGCGCCAGCAGTGAGCGGGCCGATACGCAGTATTTT. It codes for CASSERADTQYF.